Detailed here is one TCR beta chain. The method was immunoSEQ multiplex PCR; TCRdb's version includes in-frame clones alone and lacks a portion of them. In the table there are about 490,000 clones, 75% to 90% of which are singletons. The ends were cut back, 2 bases at V and 6 bases at J, with 13 bases in the middle. The germline gives CDR1 SGHTA, CDR2 FQGNSA. This CDR3 is 14 amino acids long. The data stem from a study of blood T cell repertoires in COVID-19. Study overall: Researchers got acute and convalescent COVID-19 samples from the United States, Italy and Spain. In each case, the material was cDNA or gDNA derived from T cells, B-cell-depleted T cells, or PBMCs.

This chain joins TRBV7-2 and TRBJ1-2, with D unclear. Sequences were obtained from peripheral blood. The source of this sequence is a human donor in a cohort sampled during active COVID-19. The CDR3 DNA follows: TGTGCCAGCAGCTTACTTTCCTCAACGGATGGCTACACCTTC. Its translation is CASSLLSSTDGYTF.